These 20 T cell receptor beta chains originate from one sample sequenced in a study of cytomegalovirus exposure and HLA in healthy donors. The PCR employed 60 Vbeta primers together with 13 Jbeta primers. Clones were sequenced by immunoSEQ multiplex PCR, and TCRdb holds only the in-frame ones, with some missing. The sample consists of some 140,000 clones, about 82% of them appearing once. The source material was PBMCs. The receptors come from a female donor in good health and CMV-seropositive.

The rearrangement uses TRBV11-2 and TRBJ1-1; perhaps TRBD1 as D (6 bases). The V end lost 6 bases, the J end lost 3 bases, and 20 bases lay between the germline ends. Germline CDR1 reads SGHAT; CDR2 reads FQNNGV. The CDR3 covers 16 residues. CDR3: CASRYLGAGLHTEAFF. Written as DNA, the CDR3 is TGTGCCAGCAGATACTTGGGGGCGGGCTTGCACACTGAAGCTTTCTTT.

This chain links TRBV2 with TRBJ2-3; 11 bases match TRBD2. Trimming took 8 bases from V and 3 from J; bases not matched to a gene: 4. CDR1 and CDR2 from the germline V gene are SNHLY and FYNNEI. CDR3 length: 14 residues. The CDR3 is CASHLAGGTDTQYF. The CDR3 DNA sequence: TGTGCCAGCCACCTAGCGGGAGGAACAGATACGCAGTATTTT. Supplemented by reference TRBV2 and TRBJ2-3, the full variable domain reads EPEVTQTPSHQVTQMGQEVILRCVPISNHLYFYWYRQILGQKVEFLVSFYNNEISEKSEIFDDQFSVERPDGSNFTLKIRSTKLEDSAMYFCASHLAGGTDTQYFGPGTRLTVL.

The chain joins TRBV2 to TRBJ2-5; TRBD1 is a possible D gene (6 bases). The CDR3 length is 14 residues. The germline gives CDR1 SNHLY, CDR2 FYNNEI. V was clipped by 6 bases and J by 3 bases, with 14 bases between them. In DNA form, the CDR3 reads TGTGCCAGCAGGTGGCGGACAGAGAAAGAGACCCAGTACTTC. It yields the protein CASRWRTEKETQYF.

The V call is TRBV29-1, the J call TRBJ1-1, with D unresolved. Trimming took off 3 bases at V and 0 bases at J, with 8 bases between the two ends. The length of the CDR3 is 13 residues. Per the germline V gene, CDR1 is SQVTM and CDR2 is ANQGSEA. Here the CDR3 DNA reads TGCAGCGTTGAGAAGCCCATGAACACTGAAGCTTTCTTT. As protein: CSVEKPMNTEAFF.

The chain has TRBV29-1 and TRBJ2-1; tentatively, D is TRBD2 (5 bases). V lost 4 bases and J 0 bases, leaving 10 bases between the germline ends. The CDR3 runs 14 residues. Germline V CDR1 and CDR2: SQVTM, ANQGSEA. The CDR3 region is CSVVGSGSYNEQFF. CDR3 nucleotides: TGCAGCGTTGTGGGGAGTGGCTCCTACAATGAGCAGTTCTTC.

The chain carries TRBV20-1 and TRBJ1-1; a weak D match, TRBD1 (5 bases). This CDR3 has 10 amino acids. In germline, CDR1 is DFQATT, CDR2 SNEGSKA (reference sequence). The CDR3 DNA sequence: TGCAGAACAGGTTTCGCTGAAGCTTTCTTT. Protein sequence: CRTGFAEAFF.

The chain links TRBV4-1 to TRBJ2-1; D perhaps matches TRBD1 (6 bases). CDR1 is MGHRA and CDR2 is YSYEKL in the germline V gene. Trimming stripped 2 bases from V and 4 bases from J, with 21 bases between. This CDR3 spans 18 amino acids. In nucleotides, the CDR3 is TGCGCCAGCAGCCAAATGGGCCTAGCTGGGGGCGGTTACAATGAGCAGTTCTTC. It is translated as CASSQMGLAGGGYNEQFF.

The rearrangement links TRBV29-1 to TRBJ2-2; D possibly corresponds to TRBD1 (5 bases). CDR3 length: 14 residues. Germline V gene data show CDR1 as SQVTM and CDR2 as ANQGSEA. V shed 5 bases and J shed 2 bases, with 12 bases lying between them. The CDR3 DNA sequence: TGCAGCGTTCAGGGTCTACTTAACACCGGGGAGCTGTTTTTT. Translation gives CSVQGLLNTGELFF.

This chain uses TRBV28 with TRBJ2-7; D ambiguous. Trimming left V 2 bases short and J 4 bases short, with 6 bases between. The CDR3 sequence is 12 residues long. CDR1 and CDR2 from the germline V gene are MDHEN and SYDVKM. This CDR3 is CASSLVLYEQYF. CDR3 DNA: TGTGCCAGCAGTTTAGTCCTGTACGAGCAGTACTTC.

This chain links TRBV19 with TRBJ1-2, with 10 bases fitting TRBD1. Germline CDR1 is LNHDA and CDR2 is SQIVND (reference sequence). This CDR3 is built from 16 residues. V shed 7 bases and J 1 base; nucleotides not matched to a gene: 9. CDR3: CASTRDRGLDNYGYTF. CDR3 nucleotides: TGTGCCAGTACCAGAGACAGGGGGCTCGATAACTATGGCTACACCTTC.

The V call is TRBV28, the J call TRBJ2-2; weak D call: TRBD2 (5 bases). This CDR3 spans 15 amino acids. Trimming shortened V by 3 bases and J by 5 bases, and 13 bases separated the two germline ends. Germline V CDR1 and CDR2: MDHEN, SYDVKM. In nucleotides, the CDR3 is TGTGCCAGCAGTTTGGCCGGGGAAAGGACCGGGGAGCTGTTTTTT. This encodes CASSLAGERTGELFF. Supplemented by reference TRBV28 and TRBJ2-2, the full variable domain reads DVKVTQSSRYLVKRTGEKVFLECVQDMDHENMFWYRQDPGLGLRLIYFSYDVKMKEKGDIPEGYSVSREKKERFSLILESASTNQTSMYLCASSLAGERTGELFFGEGSRLTVL.

The chain has TRBV5-1 and TRBJ1-4, with D tentatively TRBD1 (6 bases). CDR1 SGHRS and CDR2 YFSETQ come from the germline V gene. This CDR3 has 14 residues. V was cut by 0 bases and J by 4 bases, with 7 bases left in between. As DNA, the CDR3 is TGCGCCAGCAGCTTGGACAGGGATAATGAAAAACTGTTTTTT. It translates to CASSLDRDNEKLFF. The variable domain in full, with the rest retrieved from reference TRBV5-1 and TRBJ1-4, is KAGVTQTPRYLIKTRGQQVTLSCSPISGHRSVSWYQQTPGQGLQFLFEYFSETQRNKGNFPGRFSGRQFSNSRSEMNVSTLELGDSALYLCASSLDRDNEKLFFGSGTQLSVL.

The rearrangement links TRBV27 to TRBJ2-7, with 10 bases that match TRBD2. The germline V gene encodes CDR1 MNHEY and CDR2 SMNVEV (reference sequence). This CDR3 has 19 residues. Trimming cost V 1 base and J 3 bases; bases outside gene matches: 15. CDR3: CASSLLGLAGVSSIYEQYF. The CDR3 DNA reads as TGTGCCAGCAGTTTATTGGGCCTAGCGGGGGTTAGTTCCATCTACGAGCAGTACTTC.

The J gene is TRBJ2-3, the V gene TRBV19, with 8 bases lining up with TRBD1. V was pared by 5 bases and J by 2 bases, with 6 bases of the junction left unmatched. The CDR3 covers 15 residues. Germline lookup yields CDR1 LNHDA and CDR2 SQIVND (reference sequence). The CDR3 DNA reads as TGTGCCAGTAGTCCAGACAGGGGAATCACAGATACGCAGTATTTT. Translation gives CASSPDRGITDTQYF.

V is TRBV11-2 and J is TRBJ2-2; 9 bases align to TRBD1. Trimming at V came to 5 bases and at J to 5 bases, leaving 6 bases not matched to a gene. This CDR3 contains 15 residues. The V gene's germline CDR1 is SGHAT and CDR2 FQNNGV. CDR3 sequence: CASSKQGARTGELFF. The CDR3 nucleotides read TGTGCCAGCAGCAAACAGGGGGCCCGAACCGGGGAGCTGTTTTTT.

V is TRBV18 and J is TRBJ1-1; tentative D call: TRBD1 (5 bases). Germline V CDR1 and CDR2: KGHSH, LQKENI. The CDR3 extends over 14 amino acids. V was pared by 2 bases and J by 7 bases, with 14 bases between. CDR3 amino acids: CASSPNDRTCEAFF. DNA for the CDR3: TGTGCCAGCTCACCAAACGACAGAACCTGTGAAGCTTTCTTT.

The table lists this clone with a few counts. V usage is TRBV9 and J usage is TRBJ2-2; D perhaps matches TRBD2 (6 bases). This CDR3 comprises 14 residues. V gave up 0 bases and J gave up 5 bases, with 8 bases separating them. Germline CDR1 and CDR2: SGDLS and YYNGEE. CDR3 protein: CASSVAGGTGELFF. CDR3 nucleotide sequence: TGTGCCAGCAGCGTAGCAGGAGGGACCGGGGAGCTGTTTTTT.

The chain couples TRBV6-5 to TRBJ1-1; 8 bases agree with TRBD1. V shed 7 bases and J 2 bases; nucleotides not matched to a gene: 6. CDR1 and CDR2 (germline): MNHEY, SVGAGI. This CDR3 has 14 residues. In nucleotides, the CDR3 is TGTGCCAGCACTCGGACAGGGAGAAACACTGAAGCTTTCTTT. Protein: CASTRTGRNTEAFF.

The rearrangement uses TRBV10-3 and TRBJ2-5; the D gene is possibly TRBD2 (6 bases). Germline CDR1 reads ENHRY; CDR2 reads SYGVKD. V was trimmed by 3 bases and J by 10 bases, leaving 18 bases between them. The CDR3 has 14 residues. CDR3 sequence reads: CAISDTAGSGDQYF. The CDR3 coding sequence is TGTGCCATCAGTGATACAGCGGGTTCCGGGGACCAGTACTTC.

The V call is TRBV7-8, the J call TRBJ1-1; D is uncertain. The CDR3 consists of 12 residues. Germline CDR1 SGHVS, CDR2 FQNEAQ. V was trimmed by 5 bases and J by 5 bases, leaving 9 bases between them. The CDR3 sequence is CASSRAVTEAFF. The CDR3 nucleotides read TGTGCCAGCAGCCGAGCGGTGACTGAAGCTTTCTTT.